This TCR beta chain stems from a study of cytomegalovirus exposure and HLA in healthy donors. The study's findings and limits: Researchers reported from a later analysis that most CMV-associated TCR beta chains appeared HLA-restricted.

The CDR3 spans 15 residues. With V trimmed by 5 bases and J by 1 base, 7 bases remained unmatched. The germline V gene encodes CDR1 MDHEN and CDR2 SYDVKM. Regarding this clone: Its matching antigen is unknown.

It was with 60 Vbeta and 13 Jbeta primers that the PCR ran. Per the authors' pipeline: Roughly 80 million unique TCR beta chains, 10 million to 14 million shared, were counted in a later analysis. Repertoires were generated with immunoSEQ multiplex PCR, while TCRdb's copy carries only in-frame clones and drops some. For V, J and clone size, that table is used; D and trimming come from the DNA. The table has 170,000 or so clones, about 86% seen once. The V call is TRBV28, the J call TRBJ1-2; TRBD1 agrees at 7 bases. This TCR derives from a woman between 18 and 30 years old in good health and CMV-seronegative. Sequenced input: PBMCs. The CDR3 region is CASSHGQDFNYGYTF. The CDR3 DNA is TGTGCCAGCAGTCACGGACAGGACTTTAACTATGGCTACACCTTC.